The clone carrying this TCR beta chain has ten or more counts. Antigen unknown. The data originate from a study of T cells after posttransplantation cyclophosphamide. The method was immunoSEQ multiplex PCR; TCRdb's version includes in-frame clones alone and lacks a portion of them. The table lists about 38,000 clones, with no singletons. Regarding the study as a whole: Skin or GI-infiltrating T cells shared few TRB sequences with blood.

The CDR3 has 17 residues. After removal of 4 bases from V and 4 bases from J, the junction contained 11 bases not matched to a gene. Germline CDR1 reads SEHNR; CDR2 reads FQNEAQ (reference sequence). The genes are TRBV7-9 and TRBJ2-3, with 10 bases fitting TRBD2. This sequence originates from a man between 50 and 59 years old in good health, CMV-negative, and a related stem cell transplant donor. The sequenced sample consisted of PBMCs. CDR3 amino acids: CASSSTTGAGGADTQYF. In nucleotides, the CDR3 is TGTGCCAGCAGCTCCACGACCGGAGCGGGAGGGGCAGATACGCAGTATTTT.